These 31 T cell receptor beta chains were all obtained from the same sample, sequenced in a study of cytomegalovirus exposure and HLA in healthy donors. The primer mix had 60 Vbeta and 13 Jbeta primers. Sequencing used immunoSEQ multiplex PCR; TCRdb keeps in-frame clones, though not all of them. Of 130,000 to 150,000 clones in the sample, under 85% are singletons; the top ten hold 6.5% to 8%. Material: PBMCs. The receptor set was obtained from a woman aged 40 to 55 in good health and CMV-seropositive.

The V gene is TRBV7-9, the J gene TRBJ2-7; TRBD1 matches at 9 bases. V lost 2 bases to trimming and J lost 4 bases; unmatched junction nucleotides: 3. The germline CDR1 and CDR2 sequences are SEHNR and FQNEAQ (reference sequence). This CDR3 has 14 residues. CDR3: CASSLMDRGYEQYF. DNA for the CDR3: TGTGCCAGCAGCTTAATGGACAGGGGTTACGAGCAGTACTTC.

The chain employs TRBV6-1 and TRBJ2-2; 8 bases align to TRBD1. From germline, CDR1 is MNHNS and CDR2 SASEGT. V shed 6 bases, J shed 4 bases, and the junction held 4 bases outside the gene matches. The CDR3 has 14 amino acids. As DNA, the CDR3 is TGTGCCAGCAGGCACGGACAGGGCACCGGGGAGCTGTTTTTT. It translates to CASRHGQGTGELFF.

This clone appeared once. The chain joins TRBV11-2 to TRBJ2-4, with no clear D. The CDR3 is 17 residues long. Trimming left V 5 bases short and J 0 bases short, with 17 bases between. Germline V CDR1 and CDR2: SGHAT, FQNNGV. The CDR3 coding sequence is TGTGCCAGCAGCCCTCCCCCCTCTGCGCGAGCCAAAAACATTCAGTACTTC. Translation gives CASSPPPSARAKNIQYF.

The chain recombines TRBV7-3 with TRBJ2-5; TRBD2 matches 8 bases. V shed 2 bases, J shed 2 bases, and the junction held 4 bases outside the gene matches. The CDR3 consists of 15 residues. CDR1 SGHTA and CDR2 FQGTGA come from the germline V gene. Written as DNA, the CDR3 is TGTGCCAGCAGCTTAGGTGGACTAGCTCAAGAGACCCAGTACTTC. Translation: CASSLGGLAQETQYF.

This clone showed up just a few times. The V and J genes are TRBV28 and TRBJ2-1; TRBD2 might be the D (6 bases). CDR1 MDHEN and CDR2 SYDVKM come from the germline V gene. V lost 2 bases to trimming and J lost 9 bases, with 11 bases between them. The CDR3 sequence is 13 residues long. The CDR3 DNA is TGTGCCAGCAGTTTACGTGGGGGAGGTGAGCAGTTCTTC. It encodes CASSLRGGGEQFF.

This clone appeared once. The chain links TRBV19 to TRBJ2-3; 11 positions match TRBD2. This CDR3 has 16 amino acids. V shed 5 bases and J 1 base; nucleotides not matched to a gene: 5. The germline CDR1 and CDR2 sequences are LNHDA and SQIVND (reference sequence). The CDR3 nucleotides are TGTGCCAGTAGTGCCACTAGCGGGGGTCGCACAGATACGCAGTATTTT. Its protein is CASSATSGGRTDTQYF.

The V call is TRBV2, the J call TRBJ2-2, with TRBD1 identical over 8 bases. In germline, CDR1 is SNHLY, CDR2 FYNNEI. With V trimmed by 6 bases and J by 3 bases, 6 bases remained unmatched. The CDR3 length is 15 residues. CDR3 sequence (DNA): TGTGCCAGCAGAAGGACAGGGTGGGACACCGGGGAGCTGTTTTTT. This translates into CASRRTGWDTGELFF.

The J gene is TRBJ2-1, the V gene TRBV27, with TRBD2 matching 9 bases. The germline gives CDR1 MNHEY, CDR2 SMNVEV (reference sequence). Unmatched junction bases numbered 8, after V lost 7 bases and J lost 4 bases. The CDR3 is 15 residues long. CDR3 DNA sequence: TGTGCCAGCAACCCATTAGCGGGGGAATACAATGAGCAGTTCTTC. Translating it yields CASNPLAGEYNEQFF.

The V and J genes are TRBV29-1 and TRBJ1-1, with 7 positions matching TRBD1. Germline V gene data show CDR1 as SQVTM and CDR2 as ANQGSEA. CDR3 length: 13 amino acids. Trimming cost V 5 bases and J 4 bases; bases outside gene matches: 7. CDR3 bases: TGCAGCGTTCAGGGACAGTTTTCCACTGAAGCTTTCTTT. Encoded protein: CSVQGQFSTEAFF. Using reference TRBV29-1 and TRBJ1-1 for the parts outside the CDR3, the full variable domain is SAVISQKPSRDICQRGTSLTIQCQVDSQVTMMFWYRQQPGQSLTLIATANQGSEATYESGFVIDKFPISRPNLTFSTLTVSNMSPEDSSIYLCSVQGQFSTEAFFGQGTRLTVV.

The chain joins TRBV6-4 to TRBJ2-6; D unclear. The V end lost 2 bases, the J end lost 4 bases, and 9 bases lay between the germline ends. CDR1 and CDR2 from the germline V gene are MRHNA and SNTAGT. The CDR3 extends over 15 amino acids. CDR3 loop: CASSDGTAGANVLTF. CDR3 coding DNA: TGTGCCAGCAGTGACGGCACAGCCGGGGCCAACGTCCTGACTTTC.

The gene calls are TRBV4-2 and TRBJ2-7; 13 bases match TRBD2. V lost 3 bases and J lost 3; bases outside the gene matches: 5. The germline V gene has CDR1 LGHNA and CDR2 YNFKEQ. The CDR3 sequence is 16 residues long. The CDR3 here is CASSQQGTSGVYEQYF. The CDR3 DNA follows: TGTGCCAGCAGCCAGCAAGGGACTAGCGGGGTCTACGAGCAGTACTTC.

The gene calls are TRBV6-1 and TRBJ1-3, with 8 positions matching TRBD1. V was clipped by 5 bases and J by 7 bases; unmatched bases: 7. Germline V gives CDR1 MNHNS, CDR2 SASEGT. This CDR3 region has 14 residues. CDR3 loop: CASSRTGGRNTIYF. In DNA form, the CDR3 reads TGTGCCAGCAGTCGTACAGGGGGTCGGAACACCATATATTTT.

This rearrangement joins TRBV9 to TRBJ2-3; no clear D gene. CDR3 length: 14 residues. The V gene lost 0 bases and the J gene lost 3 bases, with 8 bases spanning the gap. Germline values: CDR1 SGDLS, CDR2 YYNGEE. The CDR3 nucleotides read TGTGCCAGCAGCGTAGGAGGTCGTACAGATACGCAGTATTTT. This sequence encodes CASSVGGRTDTQYF.

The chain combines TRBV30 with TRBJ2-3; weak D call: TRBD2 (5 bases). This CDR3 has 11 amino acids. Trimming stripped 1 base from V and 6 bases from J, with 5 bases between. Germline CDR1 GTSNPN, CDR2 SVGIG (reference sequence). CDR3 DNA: TGTGCCTGGAGTGAGCGGGATACGCAGTATTTT. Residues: CAWSERDTQYF.

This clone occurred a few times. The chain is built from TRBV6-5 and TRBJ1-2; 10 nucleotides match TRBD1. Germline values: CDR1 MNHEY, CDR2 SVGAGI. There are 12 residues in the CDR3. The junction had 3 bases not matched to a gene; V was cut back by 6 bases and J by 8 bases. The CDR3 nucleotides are TGTGCCAGCAGCGACAGGGGGCGAGGCTACACCTTC. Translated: CASSDRGRGYTF.

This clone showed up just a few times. CDR3 loop: CAWRPPLAGNWEQYF. The DNA for the CDR3 is TGTGCCTGGAGGCCCCCACTAGCGGGGAATTGGGAGCAGTACTTC. The chain has TRBV30 and TRBJ2-7, with 10 bases matching TRBD2. Germline values: CDR1 GTSNPN, CDR2 SVGIG (reference sequence). The CDR3 is made up of 15 amino acids. The V segment lost 3 bases and the J segment 7 bases; nucleotides outside the gene matches: 12.

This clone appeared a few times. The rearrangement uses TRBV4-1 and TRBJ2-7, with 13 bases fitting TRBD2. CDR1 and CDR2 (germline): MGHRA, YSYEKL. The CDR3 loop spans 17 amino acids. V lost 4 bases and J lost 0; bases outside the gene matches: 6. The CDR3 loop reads CASSRLAGGRSSYEQYF. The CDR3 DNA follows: TGCGCCAGCAGCCGACTAGCGGGGGGCCGAAGCTCCTACGAGCAGTACTTC.

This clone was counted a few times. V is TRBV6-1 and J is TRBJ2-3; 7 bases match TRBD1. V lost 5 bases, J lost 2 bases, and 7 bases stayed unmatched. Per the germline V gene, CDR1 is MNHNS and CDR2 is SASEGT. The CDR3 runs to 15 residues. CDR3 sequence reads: CASSIGDRATDTQYF. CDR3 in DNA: TGTGCCAGCAGTATAGGGGACAGAGCCACAGATACGCAGTATTTT.

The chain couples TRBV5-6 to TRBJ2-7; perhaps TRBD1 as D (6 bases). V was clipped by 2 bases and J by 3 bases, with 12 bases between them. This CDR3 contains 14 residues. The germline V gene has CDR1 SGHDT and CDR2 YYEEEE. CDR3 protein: CASSLNRDLYEQYF. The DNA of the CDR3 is TGTGCCAGCAGCTTAAACAGGGACCTCTACGAGCAGTACTTC.

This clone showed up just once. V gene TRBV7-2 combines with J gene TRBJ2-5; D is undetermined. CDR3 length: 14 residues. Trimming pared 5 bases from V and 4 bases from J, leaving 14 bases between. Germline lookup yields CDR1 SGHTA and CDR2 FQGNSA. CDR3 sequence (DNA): TGTGCCAGCAGCCTCTTCGGCGGCCGAGAGACCCAGTACTTC. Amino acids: CASSLFGGRETQYF.

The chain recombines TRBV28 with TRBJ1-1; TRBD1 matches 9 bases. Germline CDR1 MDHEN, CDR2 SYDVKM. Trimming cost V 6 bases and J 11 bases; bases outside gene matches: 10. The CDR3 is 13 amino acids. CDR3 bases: TGTGCCAGCAGAACGGGACAGGGCGGTGGGGCTTTCTTT. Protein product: CASRTGQGGGAFF.

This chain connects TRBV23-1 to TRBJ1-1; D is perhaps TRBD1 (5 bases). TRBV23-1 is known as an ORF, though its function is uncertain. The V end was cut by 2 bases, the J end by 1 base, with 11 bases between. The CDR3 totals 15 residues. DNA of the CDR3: TGCGCCAGCAGTCAACCATTCAGGGAGAACACTGAAGCTTTCTTT. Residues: CASSQPFRENTEAFF.

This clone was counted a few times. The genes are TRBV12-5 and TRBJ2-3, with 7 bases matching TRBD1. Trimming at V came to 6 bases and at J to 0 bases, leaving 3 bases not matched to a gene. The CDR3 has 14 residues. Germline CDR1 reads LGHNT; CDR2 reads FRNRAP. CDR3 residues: CASGQGQSTDTQYF. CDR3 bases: TGTGCTAGTGGACAGGGACAGAGCACAGATACGCAGTATTTT. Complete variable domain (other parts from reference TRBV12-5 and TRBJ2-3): DARVTQTPRHKVTEMGQEVTMRCQPILGHNTVFWYRQTMMQGLELLAYFRNRAPLDDSGMPKDRFSAEMPDATLATLKIQPSEPRDSAVYFCASGQGQSTDTQYFGPGTRLTVL.

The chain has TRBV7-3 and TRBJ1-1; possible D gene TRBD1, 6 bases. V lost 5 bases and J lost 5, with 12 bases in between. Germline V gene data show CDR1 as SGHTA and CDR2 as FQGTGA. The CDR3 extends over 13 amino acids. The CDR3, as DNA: TGTGCCAGCAGCCCTAGGGGGGGGACTGAAGCTTTCTTT. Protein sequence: CASSPRGGTEAFF.

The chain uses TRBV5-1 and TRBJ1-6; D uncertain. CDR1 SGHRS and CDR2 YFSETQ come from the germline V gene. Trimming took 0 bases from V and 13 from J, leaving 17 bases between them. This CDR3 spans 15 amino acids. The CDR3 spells CASSLGSLEAHPLHF. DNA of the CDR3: TGCGCCAGCAGCTTGGGGAGCTTGGAGGCTCATCCCCTCCACTTT.

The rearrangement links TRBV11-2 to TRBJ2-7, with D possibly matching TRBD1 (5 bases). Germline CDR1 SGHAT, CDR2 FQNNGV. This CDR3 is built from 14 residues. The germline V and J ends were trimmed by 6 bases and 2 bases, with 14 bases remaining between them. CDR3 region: CASSRSAGTYEQYF. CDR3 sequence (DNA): TGTGCCAGCAGTAGGAGTGCAGGGACCTACGAGCAGTACTTC.

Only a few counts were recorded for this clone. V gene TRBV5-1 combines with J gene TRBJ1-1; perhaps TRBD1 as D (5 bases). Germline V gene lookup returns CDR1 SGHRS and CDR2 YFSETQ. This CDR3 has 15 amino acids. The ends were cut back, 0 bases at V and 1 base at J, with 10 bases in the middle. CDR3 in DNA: TGCGCCAGCAGCTTGGTAGGCAGGGAGAACACTGAAGCTTTCTTT. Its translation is CASSLVGRENTEAFF.

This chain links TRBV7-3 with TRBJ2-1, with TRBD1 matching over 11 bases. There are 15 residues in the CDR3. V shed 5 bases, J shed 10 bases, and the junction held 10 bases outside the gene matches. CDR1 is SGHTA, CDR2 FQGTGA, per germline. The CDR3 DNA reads TGTGCCAGCAGCGACGGGACAGGGGGATTCGAGGAGCAGTTCTTC. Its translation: CASSDGTGGFEEQFF.

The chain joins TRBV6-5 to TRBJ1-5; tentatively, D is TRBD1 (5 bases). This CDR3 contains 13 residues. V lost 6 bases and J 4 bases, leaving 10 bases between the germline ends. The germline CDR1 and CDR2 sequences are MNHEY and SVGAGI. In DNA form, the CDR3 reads TGTGCCAGCAGCCGCGACAGTAATCAGCCCCAGCATTTT. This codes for CASSRDSNQPQHF.

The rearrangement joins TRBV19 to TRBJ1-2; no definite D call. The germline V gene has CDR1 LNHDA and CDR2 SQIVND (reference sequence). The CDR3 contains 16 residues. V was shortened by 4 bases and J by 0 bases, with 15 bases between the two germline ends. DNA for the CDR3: TGTGCCAGTAGTACCCGAGACTCTCGGACTAACTATGGCTACACCTTC. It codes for CASSTRDSRTNYGYTF.

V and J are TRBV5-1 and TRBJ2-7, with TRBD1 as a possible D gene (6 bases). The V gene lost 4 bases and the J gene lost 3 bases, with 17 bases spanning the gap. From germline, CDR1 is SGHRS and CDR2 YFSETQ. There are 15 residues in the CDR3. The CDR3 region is CASSPLVGADYEQYF. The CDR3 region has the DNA TGCGCCAGCAGCCCGCTGGTGGGGGCAGACTACGAGCAGTACTTC. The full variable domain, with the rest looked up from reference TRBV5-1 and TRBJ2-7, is KAGVTQTPRYLIKTRGQQVTLSCSPISGHRSVSWYQQTPGQGLQFLFEYFSETQRNKGNFPGRFSGRQFSNSRSEMNVSTLELGDSALYLCASSPLVGADYEQYFGPGTRLTVT.